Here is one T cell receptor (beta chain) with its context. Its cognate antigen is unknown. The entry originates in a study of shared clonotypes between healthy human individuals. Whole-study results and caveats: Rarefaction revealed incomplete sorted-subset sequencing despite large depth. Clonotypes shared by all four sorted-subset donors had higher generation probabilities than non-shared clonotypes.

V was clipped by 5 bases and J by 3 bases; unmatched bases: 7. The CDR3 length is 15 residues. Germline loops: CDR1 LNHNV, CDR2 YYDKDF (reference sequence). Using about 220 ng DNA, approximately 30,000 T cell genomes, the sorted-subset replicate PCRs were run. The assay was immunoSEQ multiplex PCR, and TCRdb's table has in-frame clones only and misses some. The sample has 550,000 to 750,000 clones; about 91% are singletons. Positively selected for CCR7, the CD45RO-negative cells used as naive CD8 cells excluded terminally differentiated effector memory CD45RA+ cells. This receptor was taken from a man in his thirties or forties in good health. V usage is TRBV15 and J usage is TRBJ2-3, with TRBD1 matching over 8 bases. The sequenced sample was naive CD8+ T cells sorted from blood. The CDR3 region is CATSSVRGQTDTQYF. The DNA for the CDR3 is TGTGCCACCAGCTCGGTCAGGGGGCAGACAGATACGCAGTATTTT. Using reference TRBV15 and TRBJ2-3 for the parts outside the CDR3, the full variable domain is DAMVIQNPRYQVTQFGKPVTLSCSQTLNHNVMYWYQQKSSQAPKLLFHYYDKDFNNEADTPDNFQSRRPNTSFCFLDIRSPGLGDTAMYLCATSSVRGQTDTQYFGPGTRLTVL.